The clone carrying this T cell receptor beta chain was counted only a few times. The ends lost 4 bases at V and 9 bases at J; junction bases unmatched: 8. There are 14 residues in the CDR3. These data belong to a study of human T cells and chemical hapten exposure. Study details: There were per-sample TCR yield variations, arising mainly from small pooled library volume differences.

During construction of the library, unique molecular identifiers were attached to individual cDNA molecules for quantitative, reproducible TCR counting. Under the authors' procedure: TCRs per sample had a median of roughly 96,000 and ranged from about 23,224 to 750,000. TCRdb recomputed calls from the 5' RACE reads with MiXCR, one row per CDR3 protein. It is TCRdb's table, rather than the study itself, that gives the V and J calls and clone size. This table has roughly 81,000 distinct CDR3 sequences, 7.7% appearing once. Unseparated into fractions, whole blood served as the source from which total RNA was extracted.

The J gene is TRBJ1-5, the V gene TRBV12-3 or TRBV12-4; 8 bases line up with TRBD1. The clonotype originates from a male donor in good health. The CDR3 region is CASSSDRGQLPQHF. In DNA form, the CDR3 reads TGTGCCAGCAGTTCCGACAGGGGTCAGTTGCCCCAGCATTTT.